The sequence of this TCR beta chain was determined in a study of OX40 agonist ivuxolimab in advanced cancers. Study in general: Clinicians treated patients with ivuxolimab, an agonistic anti-OX40 (CD134) antibody. Six ivuxolimab dose levels, 0.01 to 10 mg/kg, were given intravenously every 2 weeks. The mean age was approximately 60 years, ranging from about 20 to 90, with over 70% of participants male. Overall study findings and caveats: Patients who responded partially at 0.1-3.0 mg/kg showed clonal expansion ranking among the lowest.

As to this clone: Antigen specificity is unknown.

The V and J ends lost 5 bases and 0 bases respectively, with 17 bases between them. From germline, CDR1 is MGHRA and CDR2 YSYEKL. The CDR3 contains 17 residues. The protocol was immunoSEQ multiplex PCR, while the TCRdb copy is restricted to in-frame clones and leaves out a portion. Of approximately 74,000 clones in the sample, over 75% are singletons; the top ten hold 0.5% to 0.55%. V and J are TRBV4-1 and TRBJ2-1, with a possible D match to TRBD2 (7 bases). This sequence originates from an adult with an advanced solid tumor such as melanoma, head and neck, liver or kidney cancer. The source material was CD4+ or CD8+ T cells sorted from blood, sampled in a trial of the OX40 agonist ivuxolimab. CDR3 region: CASSEGGARSSYNEQFF. The DNA for the CDR3 is TGCGCCAGCAGCGAGGGGGGGGCCAGGAGCTCCTACAATGAGCAGTTCTTC.